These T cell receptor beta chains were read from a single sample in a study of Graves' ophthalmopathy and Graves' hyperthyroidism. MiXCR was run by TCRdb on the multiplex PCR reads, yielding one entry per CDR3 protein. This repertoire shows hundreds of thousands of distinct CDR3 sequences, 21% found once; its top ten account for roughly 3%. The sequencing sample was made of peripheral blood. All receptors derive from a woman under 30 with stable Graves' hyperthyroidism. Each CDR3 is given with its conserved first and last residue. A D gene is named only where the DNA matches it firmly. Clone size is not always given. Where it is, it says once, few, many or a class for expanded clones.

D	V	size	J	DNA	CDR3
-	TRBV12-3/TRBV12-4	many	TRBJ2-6	TGTGCCAGCAGTTTCGGGGCCAGCTCTGGGGCCAACGTCCTGACTTTC	CASSFGASSGANVLTF
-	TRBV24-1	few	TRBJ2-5	TGTGCCACCAGTGCCCGTTATCCCCCGACAGGCGGGATTCAAGAGACCCAGTACTTC	CATSARYPPTGGIQETQYF
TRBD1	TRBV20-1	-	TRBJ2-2	TGCAGTGCTAGAGTCCATCGACAGGGAGCCACCGGGGAGCTGCTTTTT	CSARVHRQGATGELLF
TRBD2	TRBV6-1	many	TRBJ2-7	TGTGCCAGCAGTGAGATCCTCGGGACTAGAGGTTACGAGCAGTACTTC	CASSEILGTRGYEQYF
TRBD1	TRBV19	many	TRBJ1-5	TGTGCCAGTAGTCCCCCGCAGGGGGCTAGCAATCAGCCCCAGCATTTT	CASSPPQGASNQPQHF
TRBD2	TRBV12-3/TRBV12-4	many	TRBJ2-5	TGTGCCACAGGGACTAGCGGGAGGGTAAAGGAGACCCAGTACTTC	CATGTSGRVKETQYF
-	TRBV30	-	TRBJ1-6	TGTGCCTGGGCGGAAAACGGGAATTCACCCCTCCACTTT	CAWAENGNSPLHF
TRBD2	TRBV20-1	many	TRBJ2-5	TGCAGTGCTAAGCGGGGGTCTAGCGAGACCCAGTACTTC	CSAKRGSSETQYF
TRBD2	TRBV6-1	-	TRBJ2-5	TGTGCCACAGCGGGAGACGGAGAGACCCAGTACTTC	CATAGDGETQYF
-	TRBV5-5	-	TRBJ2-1	TGTGCCAGCAGCTTGGCTTCCCCCAATGAGCAGTTCTTC	CASSLASPNEQFF
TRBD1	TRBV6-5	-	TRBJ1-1	TGTGCCAGCAGTTCCCACAGGGGGCGAGTTGAAGCTTTCTTT	CASSSHRGRVEAFF
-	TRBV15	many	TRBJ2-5	TGTGCCACCAGCAGAGAAGAAGTGGGGGAGACCCAGTACTTC	CATSREEVGETQYF
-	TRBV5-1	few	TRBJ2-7	TGCGCCAGCAGCTTGGCTGTCGGGGCATCCTACGAGCAGTACTTC	CASSLAVGASYEQYF
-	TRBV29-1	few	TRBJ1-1	TGCAGCGTAGGGAATTATAACACTGAAGCTTTCTTT	CSVGNYNTEAFF
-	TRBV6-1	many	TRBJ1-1	TGTGCCAGCAGAAGAGGCAGAGAATGGTTCGAAGCTTTCTTT	CASRRGREWFEAFF
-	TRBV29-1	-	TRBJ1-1	TGCAGCGCGGGTCGATCGGGCTGGAACACTGAAGCTTTCTTT	CSAGRSGWNTEAFF
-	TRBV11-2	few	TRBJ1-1	TGTGCCAGCAGCTTAGATCCGGGTGGAGGATATACTGAAGCTTTCTTT	CASSLDPGGGYTEAFF
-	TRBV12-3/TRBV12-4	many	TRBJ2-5	TGTGCCAGCAGTTTATCAGGGTTGGAGACCCAGTACTTC	CASSLSGLETQYF
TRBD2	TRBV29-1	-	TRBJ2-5	TGCAGCGTGGGTACTAGCGGGAGCCAGACCCAGTACTTC	CSVGTSGSQTQYF
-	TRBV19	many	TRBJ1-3	TGTGCCAGTACCCCCTCGCTAGGGATCTCTGGAAACACCATATATTTT	CASTPSLGISGNTIYF
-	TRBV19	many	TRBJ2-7	TGTGCCAGTAGTATTGGGGACCGCCACGAGCAGTACTTC	CASSIGDRHEQYF
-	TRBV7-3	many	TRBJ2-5	TGTGCCAGCAGCTTAAGGAATAAAGAGACCCAGTACTTC	CASSLRNKETQYF
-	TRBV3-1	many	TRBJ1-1	TGTGCCAGCAGCACAGAGAGACGGACTGAAGCTTTCTTT	CASSTERRTEAFF
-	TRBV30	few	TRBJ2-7	TGTGCCTGGAGTCCGGCCTACGAGCAGTACTTC	CAWSPAYEQYF
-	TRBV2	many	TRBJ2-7	TGTGCCAGCAGTGAGATGGAGTCCTACGAGCAGTACTTC	CASSEMESYEQYF
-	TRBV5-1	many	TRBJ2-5	TGCGCCAGCAGCCCCCTGGACGGACGCATCCAAGAGACCCAGTACTTC	CASSPLDGRIQETQYF
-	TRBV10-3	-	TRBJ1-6	TGTGCCATCAGTGAGAGGCAGGGAAATTCACCCCTCCACTTT	CAISERQGNSPLHF
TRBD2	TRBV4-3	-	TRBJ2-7	TGCGCCAGCAGCCTGGGACTAGCGGGAAACTACGAGCAGTACTTC	CASSLGLAGNYEQYF
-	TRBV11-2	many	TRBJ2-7	TGTGCCAGCAGCTTAGTGGGGGGGCTGGAGGCCTACGAGCAGTACTTC	CASSLVGGLEAYEQYF
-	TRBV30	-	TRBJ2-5	TGTGCCTGGAGTGTCGGCAGGGATGAAGAGACCCAGTACTTC	CAWSVGRDEETQYF
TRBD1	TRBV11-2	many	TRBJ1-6	TGTGCCAGCAGCCCGATTCGGACGGCCGGGACAGGGGAAGGGTCACCCCTCCACTTT	CASSPIRTAGTGEGSPLHF
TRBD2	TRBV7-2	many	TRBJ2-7	TGTGCCAGCAGCTTACTAGCGGACCTCTACGAGCAGTACTTC	CASSLLADLYEQYF
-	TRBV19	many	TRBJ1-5	TGTGCCAGTAGTATTTTTGTAGAGCATCAGCCCCAGCATTTT	CASSIFVEHQPQHF
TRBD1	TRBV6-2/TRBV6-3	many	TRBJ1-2	TGTGCCAGCAGTTTTCATCCACTCGACAGGGAAGTCTATGGCTACACCTTC	CASSFHPLDREVYGYTF
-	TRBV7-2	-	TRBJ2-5	TGTGCCAGCAGTTCGGGCCCTGAGGAAGAGACCCAGTACTTC	CASSSGPEEETQYF
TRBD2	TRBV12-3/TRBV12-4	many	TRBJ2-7	TGTGCCAGCAGTTCACGCCCTGGACTAGTCTACGAGCAGTACTTC	CASSSRPGLVYEQYF
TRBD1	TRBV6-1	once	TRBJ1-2	TGTGCCAGCAGTGATATTTGGGGACAGCGCCTGAATGGCTACACCTTC	CASSDIWGQRLNGYTF
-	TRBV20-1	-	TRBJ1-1	TGCAGTGCCATAGTGGCCAGGGGGAACACTGAAGCTTTCTTT	CSAIVARGNTEAFF
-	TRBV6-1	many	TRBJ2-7	TGTGCCAGCAGCCGCATAGCGGACCTCTCCTACGAGCAGTACTTC	CASSRIADLSYEQYF
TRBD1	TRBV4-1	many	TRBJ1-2	TGCGCCAGCAGCCAAGAATCAGCACAGGGGCTGGCCTATGGCTACACCTTC	CASSQESAQGLAYGYTF
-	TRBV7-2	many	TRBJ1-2	TGTGCCAGCAGCGTGGGAGGAGGGGAGGGCTATGGCTACACCTTC	CASSVGGGEGYGYTF
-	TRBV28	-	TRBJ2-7	TGTGCCAGCAGTTTGGTAGCGGAGGTGAACGAGCAGTACTTC	CASSLVAEVNEQYF
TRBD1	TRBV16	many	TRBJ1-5	TGTGCCAGCAGCCCCGGGGGCAGGGGGCACAATCAGCCCCAGCATTTT	CASSPGGRGHNQPQHF
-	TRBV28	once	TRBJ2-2	TGTGCCAGCACGCCACACGGGGGCGGGGAGCTGTTTTTT	CASTPHGGGELFF
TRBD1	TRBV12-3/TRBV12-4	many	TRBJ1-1	TGTGCCAGCAGTCGGACAGGGGGCACTGAAGCTTTCTTT	CASSRTGGTEAFF